This paragraph reports one T cell receptor beta chain. This table comes from immunoSEQ multiplex PCR, and its TCRdb copy is limited to in-frame clones, with some not included. The sample carries around 57,000 clones, about 87% recorded once. The sample originates from a study of T cell changes during pregnancy in multiple sclerosis. Losses at the gene ends were 5 bases for V and 4 bases for J; bases not matched to a gene: 7. The length of the CDR3 is 16 residues. The V gene's germline CDR1 is MNHNY and CDR2 SVGAGI (reference sequence). The chain links TRBV6-6 to TRBJ2-1; TRBD2 matches at 11 bases. This TCR was recovered from a female donor in good health, enrolled as a control in a pregnancy study. The input for sequencing was peripheral blood, taken in the first trimester of pregnancy. CDR3 coding DNA: TGTGCCAGCAGTACCCTAGCGGGGGGCCGTTACAATGAGCAGTTCTTC. This translates into CASSTLAGGRYNEQFF.